Given below is one T cell receptor beta chain in context. Its antigen remains unidentified. Germline V gives CDR1 SGDLS, CDR2 YYNGEE. V was trimmed by 1 base and J by 4 bases, leaving 11 bases between them. The CDR3 covers 15 residues. This record comes from a study of T cell clones after liver transplantation. Study context: Three of the eight recipients were HCV-positive; the rest had non-autoimmune, non-viral transplant indications. Tolerance: complete withdrawal held at least one year, liver enzymes staying within twice normal.

Overall study findings and caveats: In 5 of 8 subjects, circulating graft-donor-reactive CD4 TCRbeta sequences fell significantly after transplant.

Some clones are missing from TCRdb's copy, which holds only in-frame ones; the method was immunoSEQ multiplex PCR. The table records about 75,000 clones, approximately 81% of them present only once. The TCR originated in a human patient who received a liver transplant. Some T cells may originate from the graft donor. The material was CD4+ T cells from blood, obtained 48 months after liver transplant. This sequence joins TRBV9 and TRBJ1-4; D is possibly TRBD1 (6 bases). CDR3 loop: CASSVRDKFNEKLFF. CDR3 nucleotide sequence: TGTGCCAGCAGCGTAAGGGACAAGTTTAATGAAAAACTGTTTTTT.